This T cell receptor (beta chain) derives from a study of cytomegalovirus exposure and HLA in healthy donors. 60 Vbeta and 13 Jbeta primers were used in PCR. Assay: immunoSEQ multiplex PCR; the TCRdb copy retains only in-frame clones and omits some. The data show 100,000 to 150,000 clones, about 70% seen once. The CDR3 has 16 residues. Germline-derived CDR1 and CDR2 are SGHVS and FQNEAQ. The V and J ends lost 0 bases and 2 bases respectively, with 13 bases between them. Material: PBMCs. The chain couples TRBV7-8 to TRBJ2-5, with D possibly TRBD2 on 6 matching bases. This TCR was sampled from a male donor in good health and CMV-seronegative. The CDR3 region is CASSLAGGAGQETQYF. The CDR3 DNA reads TGTGCCAGCAGCTTAGCGGGCGGGGCAGGACAAGAGACCCAGTACTTC.